This paragraph covers one T cell receptor (beta chain) sequence. The antigen it binds to is not known. No much larger clone exists at a distance of one base, and base qualities are not known. This specimen belongs to a study of control samples from healthy donors and cancer patients (dated by TCRdb to 2020 to 2022). The library was prepared using the immunoSEQ multiplex PCR assay. TCRdb re-hosts the immuneACCESS table, in-frame sequences only. Its copies lack some clones; in the studies checked, an unresolved V gene accounts for under half of them, and the cause for the rest is not known. Present in this sample are roughly 170,000 clones, around 94% of which were seen just once. The ten largest clonotypes hold about 1.5% of the sample. The CDR3 spans 14 residues, from the cysteine through the phenylalanine. Only the CDR3 region is kept as DNA, spanning 42 bases read in frame from base 1. At the junction V is shortened by 2 bases and J by 1 base, with 8 bases in between. According to the germline V gene, CDR1 reads KGHSH and CDR2 reads LQKENI.

Sequenced: blood. This TCR was sampled from a woman under 30 in good health. The chain is made from TRBV18 and TRBJ1-1; 5 matching bases give a weak D call of TRBD1. The nucleotide sequence is TGTGCCAGCTCACCAGGGGCACCGAACACTGAAGCTTTCTTT. It codes for CASSPGAPNTEAFF.